This TCR beta chain was identified in a study of regulatory T cells. Study-level points and caveats: Hydrophobic residues at CDR3 positions 6 and 7 were enriched in conventional CD4+ T cells of CD3G-deficient patients.

Primers: 52 TRBV forward and 13 TRBJ reverse. Sequencing used immunoSEQ multiplex PCR; TCRdb keeps in-frame clones, though not all of them. Among almost 30,000 clones, 85% to 95% were seen once, and the ten largest hold roughly 1.4%. This clone occurred a few times. Its target is unknown. The CDR3 runs to 14 residues. CDR1 is LNHDA and CDR2 is SQIVND in the germline V gene (reference sequence). Trimming removed 9 bases from V and 1 base from J, with 15 bases in between. This chain links TRBV19 with TRBJ1-1; TRBD1 is a possible D gene (5 bases). Material: conventional CD4+ T cells sorted from blood. The receptor comes from a young adult with CD3G deficiency. The CDR3 bases are TGTGCCAGCGAGGATGCAGGGAAGAACACTGAAGCTTTCTTT. Its protein product is CASEDAGKNTEAFF.